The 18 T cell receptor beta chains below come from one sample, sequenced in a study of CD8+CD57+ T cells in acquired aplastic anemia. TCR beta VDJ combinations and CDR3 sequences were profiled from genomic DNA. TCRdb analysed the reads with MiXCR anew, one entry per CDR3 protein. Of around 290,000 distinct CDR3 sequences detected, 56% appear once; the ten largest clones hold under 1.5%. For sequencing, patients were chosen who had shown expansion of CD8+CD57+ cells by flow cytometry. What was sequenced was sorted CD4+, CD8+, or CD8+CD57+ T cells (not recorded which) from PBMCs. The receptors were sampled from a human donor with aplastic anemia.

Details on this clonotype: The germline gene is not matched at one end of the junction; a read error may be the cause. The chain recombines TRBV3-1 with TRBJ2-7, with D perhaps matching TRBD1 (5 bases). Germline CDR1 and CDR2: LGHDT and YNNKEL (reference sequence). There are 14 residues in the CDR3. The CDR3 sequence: CASSPGSSPYERYF. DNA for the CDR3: TGTGCCAGCAGCCCAGGGTCTTCCCCCTACGAGCGGTACTTC.

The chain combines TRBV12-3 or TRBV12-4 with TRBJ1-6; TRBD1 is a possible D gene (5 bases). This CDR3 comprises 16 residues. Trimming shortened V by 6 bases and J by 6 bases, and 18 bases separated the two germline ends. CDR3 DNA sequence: TGTGCCAGCAGGCTAGCCCGCGACAGAATTAATTCACCCCTCCACTTT. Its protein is CASRLARDRINSPLHF.

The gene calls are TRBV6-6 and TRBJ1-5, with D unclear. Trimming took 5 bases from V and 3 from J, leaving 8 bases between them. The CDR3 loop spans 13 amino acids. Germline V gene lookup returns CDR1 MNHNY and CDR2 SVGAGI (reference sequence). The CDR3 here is CASSTTVNQPQHF. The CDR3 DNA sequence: TGTGCCAGCAGTACCACAGTCAATCAGCCCCAGCATTTT.

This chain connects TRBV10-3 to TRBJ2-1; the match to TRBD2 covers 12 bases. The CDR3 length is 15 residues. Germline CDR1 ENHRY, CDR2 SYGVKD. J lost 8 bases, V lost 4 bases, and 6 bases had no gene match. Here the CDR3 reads CAISGTSGRLHEQFF. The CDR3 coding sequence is TGTGCCATCAGTGGCACTAGCGGGAGGCTCCATGAGCAGTTCTTC.

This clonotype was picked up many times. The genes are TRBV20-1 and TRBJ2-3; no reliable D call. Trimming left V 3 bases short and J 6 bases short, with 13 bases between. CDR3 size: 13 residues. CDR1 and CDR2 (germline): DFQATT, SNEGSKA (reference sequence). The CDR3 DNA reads TGCAGTGCTAGGTATCCAACAGTGGATACGCAGTATTTT. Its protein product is CSARYPTVDTQYF.

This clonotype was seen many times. DNA for the CDR3: TGTGCCAGCAGTGCCCCGACTAGCGGGAGGCTCGAGCAGTACTTC. This sequence encodes CASSAPTSGRLEQYF. The gene calls are TRBV12-3 or TRBV12-4 and TRBJ2-7; 13 bases are a match to TRBD2. Trimming cost V 5 bases and J 6 bases; bases outside gene matches: 7. The CDR3 runs to 15 residues.

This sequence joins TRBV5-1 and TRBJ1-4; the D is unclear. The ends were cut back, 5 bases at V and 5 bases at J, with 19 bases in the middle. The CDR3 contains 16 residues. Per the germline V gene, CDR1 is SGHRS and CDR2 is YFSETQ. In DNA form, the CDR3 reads TGCGCCAGCAGTTTCACTAGCGGCGCATTAAATGAAAAACTGTTTTTT. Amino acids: CASSFTSGALNEKLFF.

CDR3 in DNA: TGTGCCAGCAGCTTAGGGGCAGGGATCTCCAAGGCCCAGTACTTC. Protein product: CASSLGAGISKAQYF. This chain joins TRBV7-8 and TRBJ2-5; a weak D match, TRBD1 (5 bases). This CDR3 region has 15 residues. Germline V gene data show CDR1 as SGHVS and CDR2 as FQNEAQ. Trimming pared 1 base from V and 9 bases from J, leaving 18 bases between.

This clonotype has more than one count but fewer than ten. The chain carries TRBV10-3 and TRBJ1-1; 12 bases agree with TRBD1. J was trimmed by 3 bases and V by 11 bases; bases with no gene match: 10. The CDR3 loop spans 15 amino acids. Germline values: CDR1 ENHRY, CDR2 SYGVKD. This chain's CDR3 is CASGGTGGFHTEAFF. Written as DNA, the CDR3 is TGTGCCTCCGGGGGGACAGGGGGCTTTCACACTGAAGCTTTCTTT.

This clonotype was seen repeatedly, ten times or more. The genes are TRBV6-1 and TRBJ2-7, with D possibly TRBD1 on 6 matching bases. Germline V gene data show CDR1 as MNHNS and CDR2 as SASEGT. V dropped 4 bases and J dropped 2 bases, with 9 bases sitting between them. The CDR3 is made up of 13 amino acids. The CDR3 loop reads CASSVTGPYEQYF. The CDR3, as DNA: TGTGCCAGCAGTGTGACAGGCCCCTACGAGCAGTACTTC.

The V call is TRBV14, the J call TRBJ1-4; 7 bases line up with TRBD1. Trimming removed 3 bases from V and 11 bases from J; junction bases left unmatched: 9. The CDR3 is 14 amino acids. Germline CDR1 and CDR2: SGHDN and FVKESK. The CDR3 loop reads CASSHLQGRQKLFF. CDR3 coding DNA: TGTGCCAGCAGCCACTTACAGGGGAGGCAGAAACTGTTTTTT.

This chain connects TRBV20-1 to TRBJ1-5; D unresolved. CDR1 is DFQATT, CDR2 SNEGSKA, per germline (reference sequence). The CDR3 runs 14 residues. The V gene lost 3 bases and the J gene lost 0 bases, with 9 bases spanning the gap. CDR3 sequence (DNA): TGCAGTGCTAGTGATAGACGTAGCAATCAGCCCCAGCATTTT. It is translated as CSASDRRSNQPQHF.

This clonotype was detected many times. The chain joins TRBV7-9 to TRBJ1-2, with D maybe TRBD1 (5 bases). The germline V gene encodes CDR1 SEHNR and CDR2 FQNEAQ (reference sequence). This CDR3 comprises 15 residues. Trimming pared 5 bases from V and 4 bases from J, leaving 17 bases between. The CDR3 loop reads CASSVVEGTSYGYTF. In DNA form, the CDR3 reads TGTGCCAGCAGCGTAGTTGAGGGGACCTCCTATGGCTACACCTTC.

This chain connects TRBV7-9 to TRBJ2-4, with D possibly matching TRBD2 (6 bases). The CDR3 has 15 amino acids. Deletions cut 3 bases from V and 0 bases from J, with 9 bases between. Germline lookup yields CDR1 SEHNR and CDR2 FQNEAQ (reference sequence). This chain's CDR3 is CASSLRGLAKNIQYF. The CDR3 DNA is TGTGCCAGCAGCTTGCGGGGACTAGCCAAAAACATTCAGTACTTC.

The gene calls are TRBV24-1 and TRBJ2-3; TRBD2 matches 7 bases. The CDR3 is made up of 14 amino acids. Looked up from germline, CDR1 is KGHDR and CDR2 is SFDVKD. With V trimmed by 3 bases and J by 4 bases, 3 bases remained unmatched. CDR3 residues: CATSDPGRADTQYF. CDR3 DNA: TGTGCCACCAGTGATCCGGGGAGGGCAGATACGCAGTATTTT.

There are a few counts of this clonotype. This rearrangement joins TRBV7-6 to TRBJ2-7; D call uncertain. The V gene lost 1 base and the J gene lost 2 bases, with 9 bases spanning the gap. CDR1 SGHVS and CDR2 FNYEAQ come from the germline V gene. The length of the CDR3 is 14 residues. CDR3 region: CASSLEARTYEQYF. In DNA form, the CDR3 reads TGTGCCAGCAGCTTAGAGGCCAGGACCTACGAGCAGTACTTC.

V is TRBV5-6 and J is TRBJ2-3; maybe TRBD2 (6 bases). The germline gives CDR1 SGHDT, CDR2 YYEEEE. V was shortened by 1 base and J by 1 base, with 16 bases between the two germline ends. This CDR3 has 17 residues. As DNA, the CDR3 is TGTGCCAGCAGCTTGTCGACTAGTGCTTTGGGCACAGATACGCAGTATTTT. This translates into CASSLSTSALGTDTQYF.

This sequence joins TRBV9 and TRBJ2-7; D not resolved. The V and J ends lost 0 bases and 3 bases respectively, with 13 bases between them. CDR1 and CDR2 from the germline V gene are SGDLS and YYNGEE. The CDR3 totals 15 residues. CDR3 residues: CASSVGAKQHYEQYF. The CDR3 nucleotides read TGTGCCAGCAGCGTAGGCGCAAAACAACACTACGAGCAGTACTTC.